A selection of T cell receptor beta chains follows, all from one sample in a study of cytomegalovirus exposure and HLA in healthy donors. Generated by immunoSEQ multiplex PCR, the TCRdb table keeps only in-frame clones and is missing some. The table shows 150,000 to 200,000 clones, with roughly 80% occurring only once. Sequenced: PBMCs. Receptors were obtained from a man younger than 35 in good health and CMV-seropositive. Both conserved end residues are part of each CDR3. A D gene is named only where the DNA matches it firmly. A clone size is listed for some rows: how often the clone was seen (once, few, many), or a class if it is expanded.

v_call	d_call	j_call	clone_size	cdr3_nt	cdr3_aa
TRBV28	.	TRBJ2-7	.	TGTGCCAGCAGTTTGGCGGGGTATTCGCAGTACTTC	CASSLAGYSQYF
TRBV7-3	TRBD1	TRBJ2-5	.	TGTGCCAGCAGTCAACAGGGGTTGGAGACCCAGTACTTC	CASSQQGLETQYF
TRBV6-5	TRBD2	TRBJ2-7	.	TGTGCCAGCAGCTCTGGCGGGAGTGGCTACGAGCAGTACTTC	CASSSGGSGYEQYF
TRBV7-9	.	TRBJ2-7	.	TGTGCCAGCAGCTTTCAGGACAACTTTGACGAGCAGTACTTC	CASSFQDNFDEQYF
TRBV19	TRBD2	TRBJ2-1	few	TGTGCCAGTAGTATAATTGGCGGGACTAGCGGGAATGAGCAGTTCTTC	CASSIIGGTSGNEQFF
TRBV28	.	TRBJ1-2	.	TGTGCCAGCACCGTTGGACAGTATGGCTACACCTTC	CASTVGQYGYTF
TRBV19	TRBD2	TRBJ2-7	few	TGTGCCAGTAGTCAGGGGACTAGCGGGAAGTACGAGCAGTACTTC	CASSQGTSGKYEQYF
TRBV11-2	.	TRBJ1-4	.	TGTGCCAGCAGCTCATCTCAAACAGAAAAACTGTTTTTT	CASSSSQTEKLFF
TRBV15	.	TRBJ2-5	.	TGTGCCACCGACACCAATTGGGAGCAGTACTTC	CATDTNWEQYF
TRBV6-5	.	TRBJ1-1	once	TGTGCCAGCAGTCAGGATTCCCCCATGAACACTGAAGCTTTCTTT	CASSQDSPMNTEAFF
TRBV27	.	TRBJ1-1	.	TGTGCCAGCAGTTTTCCGCCGAGGAGGTGGAACACTGAAGCTTTCTTT	CASSFPPRRWNTEAFF
TRBV6-5	.	TRBJ1-1	few	TGTGCCAGCAGTTTACAGGGAGGGACTGAAGCTTTCTTT	CASSLQGGTEAFF
TRBV6-6	.	TRBJ1-5	.	TGTGCCAGCAGCGGACATTTTACGATGAGCAATCAGCCCCAGCATTTT	CASSGHFTMSNQPQHF
TRBV5-4	.	TRBJ2-7	once	TGTGCCAGCAGCTTCACAGGGCGTAGGCAGTACTTC	CASSFTGRRQYF
TRBV2	.	TRBJ2-7	few	TGTGCCCGCCTAGCGCAAAGGGGCGAGCAGTACTTC	CARLAQRGEQYF
TRBV6-7	TRBD2	TRBJ2-5	.	TGTGCCAGCAGGAACAAGACTAGCGGGAGCGAAGAGACCCAGTACTTC	CASRNKTSGSEETQYF
TRBV7-9	TRBD1	TRBJ1-5	.	TGTTCCAGCAGCTTCGGTACAGGACAGGGGTTGGTTCAGCCCCAGCATTTT	CSSSFGTGQGLVQPQHF
TRBV10-3	TRBD2	TRBJ2-7	.	TGTGCCATCAGTGAGTCTTCGCGGGAGGGCCTTTTATTTCCCGAGCAGTACTTC	CAISESSREGLLFPEQYF
TRBV7-2	TRBD2	TRBJ2-3	.	TGTGCCAGCAGCTTAGTTTGGGACACTAGCGGGAGCAGGGATACGCAGTATTTT	CASSLVWDTSGSRDTQYF
TRBV27	TRBD1	TRBJ1-1	.	TGTGCCAGCAGCCGGTACACCGGGACAGGGCAGATGAACACTGAAGCTTTCTTT	CASSRYTGTGQMNTEAFF
TRBV7-2	.	TRBJ2-7	.	TGTGCCAGCAGCTTAGCCTCGCGACAGGCTCACTTC	CASSLASRQAHF
TRBV2	.	TRBJ2-1	.	TGTGCCAGCAGTGAGGCAGGGGGGATAAATGAGCAGTTCTTC	CASSEAGGINEQFF
TRBV16	.	TRBJ1-2	.	TGTGCCAGCAGCCAATCCACAGTGTCGGCCGCCCATACCTTC	CASSQSTVSAAHTF
TRBV9	.	TRBJ2-1	.	TGTGCCAGCAGCGTAGTCACGGGGGGCGTAAACTACAATGAGCAGTTCTTC	CASSVVTGGVNYNEQFF
TRBV7-9	.	TRBJ1-2	.	TGTGCCAGCAGCTGGTTTTTGTCGGGAGCGTACGGCTACACCTTC	CASSWFLSGAYGYTF
TRBV11-2	.	TRBJ1-2	.	TGTGCCAGCAGCTTAGCGGGCTATGGCTACACCTTC	CASSLAGYGYTF
TRBV28	TRBD1	TRBJ1-1	.	TGTGCCAGCAGTATCCCCGGGACAGGTAACCAGAGGGGGTTCTTT	CASSIPGTGNQRGFF
TRBV2	TRBD2	TRBJ2-1	.	TGTGCCAGCGCCCCGAGGGGACTAGCGAACAATGAGCAGTTCTTC	CASAPRGLANNEQFF
TRBV11-1	.	TRBJ2-2	once	TGTGCCAGCAGCCCCGTACTAGCGAACACCGGGGAGCTGTTTTTT	CASSPVLANTGELFF
TRBV28	.	TRBJ1-1	.	TGTGCCAGCAGTTTATGGGCGGGCAGCCCCCACGTCATCTTCTCGATTCGAAACACTGAAGCTTTCTTT	CASSLWAGSPHVIFSIRNTEAFF
TRBV28	TRBD1	TRBJ1-4	.	TGTGCCAGCAGTGTGCGACAGGGCGGCGAAAAACTGTTTTTT	CASSVRQGGEKLFF
TRBV2	.	TRBJ1-2	.	TGTGCCAGCAGGAACGAAAGGACATCCAACTATGGCTACACCTTC	CASRNERTSNYGYTF
TRBV6-6	TRBD2	TRBJ2-2	once	TGTGCCAGCAGCCCGCTCGCAAAGCGGGAGTACGGGGAGCTGTTTTTT	CASSPLAKREYGELFF
TRBV5-1	.	TRBJ1-4	few	TGCGCCAGCAGCTTGGCAAGGGGGGGGGCAACTAATGAAAAACTGTTTTTT	CASSLARGGATNEKLFF
TRBV29-1	.	TRBJ2-2	.	TGCAGCGTTGGTAGGGGGGGCCGGGAGCTGTTTTTT	CSVGRGGRELFF
TRBV9	.	TRBJ2-3	.	TGTGCCAGCAGCGTAGTGGCAGGGAGGTTTGCAGATACGCAGTATTTT	CASSVVAGRFADTQYF
TRBV6-5	.	TRBJ2-7	.	TGTGCCAGCAGTTACTCGATGCCTTGGGAGCCCTACGAGCAGTACTTC	CASSYSMPWEPYEQYF
TRBV6-1	TRBD2	TRBJ2-3	once	TGTGCCAGCAGTGACCCCCGAGGAGCGGGAGTCGTGGATACGCAGTATTTT	CASSDPRGAGVVDTQYF